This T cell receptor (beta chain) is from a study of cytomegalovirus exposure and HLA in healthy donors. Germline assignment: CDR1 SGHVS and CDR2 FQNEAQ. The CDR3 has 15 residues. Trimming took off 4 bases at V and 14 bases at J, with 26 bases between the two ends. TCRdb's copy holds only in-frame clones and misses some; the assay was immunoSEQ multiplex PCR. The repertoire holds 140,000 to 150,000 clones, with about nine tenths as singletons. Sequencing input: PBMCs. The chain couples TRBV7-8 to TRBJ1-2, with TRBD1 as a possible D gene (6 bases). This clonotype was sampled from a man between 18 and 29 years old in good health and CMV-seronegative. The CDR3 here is CASSSALGQPLGDTF. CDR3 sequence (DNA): TGTGCCAGCAGCTCTGCACTCGGACAGCCCTTGGGAGATACCTTC.